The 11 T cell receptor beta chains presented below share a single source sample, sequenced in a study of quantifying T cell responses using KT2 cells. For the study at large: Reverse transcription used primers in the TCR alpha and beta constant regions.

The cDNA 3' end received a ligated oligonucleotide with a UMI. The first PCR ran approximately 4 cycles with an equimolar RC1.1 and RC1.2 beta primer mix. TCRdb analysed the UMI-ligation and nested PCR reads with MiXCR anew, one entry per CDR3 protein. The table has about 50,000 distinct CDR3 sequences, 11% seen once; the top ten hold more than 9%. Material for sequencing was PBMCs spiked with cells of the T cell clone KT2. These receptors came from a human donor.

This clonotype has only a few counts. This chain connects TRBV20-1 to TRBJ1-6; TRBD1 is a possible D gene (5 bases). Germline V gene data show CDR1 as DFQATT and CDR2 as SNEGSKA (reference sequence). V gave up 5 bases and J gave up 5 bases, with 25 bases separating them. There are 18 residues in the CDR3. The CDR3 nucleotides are TGCAGTGCTCTTCCGGGGGGGTCGGGAGGCCTTAATAATTCACCCCTCCACTTT. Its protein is CSALPGGSGGLNNSPLHF.

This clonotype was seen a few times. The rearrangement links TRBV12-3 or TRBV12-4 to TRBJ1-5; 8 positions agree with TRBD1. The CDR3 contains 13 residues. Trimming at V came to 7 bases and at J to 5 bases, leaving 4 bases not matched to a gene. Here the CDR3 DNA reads TGTGCCAGCACTCCAGGGGGCTATCAGCCCCAGCATTTT. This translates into CASTPGGYQPQHF.

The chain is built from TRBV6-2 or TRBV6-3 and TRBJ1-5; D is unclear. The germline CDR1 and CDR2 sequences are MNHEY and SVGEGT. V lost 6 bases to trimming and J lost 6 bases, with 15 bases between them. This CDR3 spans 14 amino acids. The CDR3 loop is CASSPGYPGQPQHF. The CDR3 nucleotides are TGTGCCAGCAGCCCCGGATACCCAGGTCAGCCCCAGCATTTT.

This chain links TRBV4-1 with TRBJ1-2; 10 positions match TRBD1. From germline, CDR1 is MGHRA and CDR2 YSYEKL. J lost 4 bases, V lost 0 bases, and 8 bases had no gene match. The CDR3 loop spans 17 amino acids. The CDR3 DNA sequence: TGCGCCAGCAGCCAAGATTTGCGGACAGGGGGATTCTATGGCTACACCTTC. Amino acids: CASSQDLRTGGFYGYTF.

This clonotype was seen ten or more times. The CDR3: CASSQLAGLDSRNEQFF. DNA of the CDR3: TGTGCCAGCAGCCAACTCGCGGGGCTTGATTCGCGGAATGAGCAGTTCTTC. This chain joins TRBV14 and TRBJ2-1; a possible D gene is TRBD2 (6 bases). Deletions cut 2 bases from V and 7 bases from J, with 21 bases between. The V gene's germline CDR1 is SGHDN and CDR2 FVKESK. The CDR3 is made up of 17 amino acids.

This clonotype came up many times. The CDR3 loop is CASSRGRMGPNYGYTF. The CDR3 DNA sequence: TGTGCCAGCAGCCGGGGGAGAATGGGACCCAACTATGGCTACACCTTC. The chain employs TRBV3-1 and TRBJ1-2, with D possibly being TRBD1 (5 bases). V dropped 4 bases and J dropped 2 bases, with 17 bases sitting between them. The length of the CDR3 is 16 residues. Germline V gene lookup returns CDR1 LGHDT and CDR2 YNNKEL (reference sequence).

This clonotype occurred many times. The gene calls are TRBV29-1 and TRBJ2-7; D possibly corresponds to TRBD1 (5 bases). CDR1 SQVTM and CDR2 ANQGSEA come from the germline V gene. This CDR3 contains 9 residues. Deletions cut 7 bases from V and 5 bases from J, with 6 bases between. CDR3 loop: CSEGDEQYF. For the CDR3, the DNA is TGCAGCGAAGGGGACGAGCAGTACTTC.

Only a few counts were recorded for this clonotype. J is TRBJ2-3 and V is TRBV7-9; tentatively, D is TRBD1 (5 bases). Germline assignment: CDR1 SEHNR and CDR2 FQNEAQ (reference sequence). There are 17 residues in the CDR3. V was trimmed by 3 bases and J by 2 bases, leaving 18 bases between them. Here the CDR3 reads CASSFGVGQRDTDTQYF. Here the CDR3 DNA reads TGTGCCAGCAGCTTTGGGGTGGGGCAGCGAGACACAGATACGCAGTATTTT.

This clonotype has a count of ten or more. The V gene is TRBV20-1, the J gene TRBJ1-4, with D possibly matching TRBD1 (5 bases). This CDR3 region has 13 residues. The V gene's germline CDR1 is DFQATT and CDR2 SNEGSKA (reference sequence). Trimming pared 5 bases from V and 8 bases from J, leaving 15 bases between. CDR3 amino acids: CSARQGGAEKLFF. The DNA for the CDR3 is TGCAGTGCTCGCCAGGGAGGAGCGGAAAAACTGTTTTTT.

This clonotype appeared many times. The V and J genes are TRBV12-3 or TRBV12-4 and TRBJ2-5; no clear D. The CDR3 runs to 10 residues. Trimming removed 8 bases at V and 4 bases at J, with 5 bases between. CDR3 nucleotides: TGTGCCAGCCAAGGAGAGACCCAGTACTTC. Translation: CASQGETQYF.

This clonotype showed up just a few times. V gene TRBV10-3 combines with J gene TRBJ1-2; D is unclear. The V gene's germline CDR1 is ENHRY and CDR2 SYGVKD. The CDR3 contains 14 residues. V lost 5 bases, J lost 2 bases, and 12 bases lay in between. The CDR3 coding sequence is TGTGCCATCAGTCACCTGATAATCAACTATGGCTACACCTTC. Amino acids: CAISHLIINYGYTF.